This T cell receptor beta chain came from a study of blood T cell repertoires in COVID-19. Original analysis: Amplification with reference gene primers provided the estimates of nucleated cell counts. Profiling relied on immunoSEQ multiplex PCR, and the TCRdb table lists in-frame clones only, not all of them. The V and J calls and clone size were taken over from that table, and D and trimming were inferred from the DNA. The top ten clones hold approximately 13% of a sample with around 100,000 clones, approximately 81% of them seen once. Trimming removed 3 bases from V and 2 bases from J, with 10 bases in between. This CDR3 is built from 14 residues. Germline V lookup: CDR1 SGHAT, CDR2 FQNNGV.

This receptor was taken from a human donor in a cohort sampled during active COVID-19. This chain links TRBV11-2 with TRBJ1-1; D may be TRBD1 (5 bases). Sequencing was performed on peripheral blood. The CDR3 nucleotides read TGTGCCAGCAGCTTCGGCAGGGCCAACACTGAAGCTTTCTTT. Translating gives CASSFGRANTEAFF.